This is a list of T cell receptor beta chains from one sample in a study of pediatric ulcerative colitis. Libraries were prepared by immunoSEQ multiplex PCR; TCRdb keeps only in-frame clonotypes and omits some of them. The data show 15,000 to 20,000 clones, 65% to 75% seen once. The sample consisted of gut tissue. All receptors derive from a girl aged 10-17 years with moderate ulcerative colitis. Each CDR3 is given with its conserved first and last residue. D genes are given only for firm matches. Clone size, where shown, is once, few, many, or a class for clones that have expanded.

d_call: TRBD2
j_call: TRBJ2-1
v_call: TRBV5-1
clone_size: .
cdr3_aa: CASRVAGASYNEQFF
cdr3_nt: TGCGCCAGCAGGGTAGCGGGAGCGTCCTACAATGAGCAGTTCTTC

d_call: .
j_call: TRBJ1-4
v_call: TRBV5-1
clone_size: .
cdr3_aa: CASSFGTNEKLFF
cdr3_nt: TGCGCCAGCAGCTTTGGAACAAATGAAAAACTGTTTTTT

d_call: TRBD2
j_call: TRBJ2-5
v_call: TRBV5-1
clone_size: .
cdr3_aa: CASSTAGVDIGGYF
cdr3_nt: TGCGCCAGCAGCACAGCGGGAGTGGATATAGGGGGATACTTC

d_call: .
j_call: TRBJ1-1
v_call: TRBV29-1
clone_size: .
cdr3_aa: CSVAGAFGTEAFF
cdr3_nt: TGCAGCGTGGCAGGCGCCTTTGGCACTGAAGCTTTCTTT

d_call: .
j_call: TRBJ2-6
v_call: TRBV28
clone_size: .
cdr3_aa: CASSTAAGSSGANVLTF
cdr3_nt: TGTGCCAGCAGCACCGCGGCAGGTAGCTCTGGGGCCAACGTCCTGACTTTC

d_call: .
j_call: TRBJ2-7
v_call: TRBV6-5
clone_size: .
cdr3_aa: CASSTGGSNYEQYF
cdr3_nt: TGTGCCAGCAGTACGGGCGGGTCAAACTACGAGCAGTACTTC

d_call: .
j_call: TRBJ2-1
v_call: TRBV19
clone_size: .
cdr3_aa: CASRRDNEQFF
cdr3_nt: TGTGCCAGTCGAAGAGACAATGAGCAGTTCTTC

d_call: .
j_call: TRBJ1-2
v_call: TRBV6-5
clone_size: once
cdr3_aa: CASRAGLPYGYTF
cdr3_nt: TGTGCCAGCAGAGCCGGGCTACCCTATGGCTACACCTTC

d_call: TRBD2
j_call: TRBJ2-1
v_call: TRBV6-6
clone_size: .
cdr3_aa: CASSHPSGGWHNEQFF
cdr3_nt: TGTGCCAGCAGTCATCCATCGGGGGGATGGCACAATGAGCAGTTCTTC

d_call: .
j_call: TRBJ1-1
v_call: TRBV19
clone_size: few
cdr3_aa: CASKWHTEAFF
cdr3_nt: TGTGCCAGTAAATGGCACACTGAAGCTTTCTTT

d_call: .
j_call: TRBJ2-2
v_call: TRBV10-3
clone_size: few
cdr3_aa: CAISDVGTGELFF
cdr3_nt: TGTGCCATCAGTGATGTGGGGACCGGGGAGCTGTTTTTT

d_call: TRBD2
j_call: TRBJ2-7
v_call: TRBV2
clone_size: few
cdr3_aa: CASTEAGPSYEQYF
cdr3_nt: TGTGCCAGCACCGAAGCGGGGCCCTCCTACGAGCAGTACTTC

d_call: .
j_call: TRBJ2-6
v_call: TRBV19
clone_size: .
cdr3_aa: CASSIANSGANVLTF
cdr3_nt: TGTGCCAGTAGTATAGCGAACTCTGGGGCCAACGTCCTGACTTTC

d_call: TRBD2
j_call: TRBJ2-5
v_call: TRBV2
clone_size: once
cdr3_aa: CASSEMPTSAGGTQYF
cdr3_nt: TGTGCCAGCAGTGAAATGCCAACTAGCGCCGGCGGGACCCAGTACTTC

d_call: .
j_call: TRBJ2-3
v_call: TRBV4-1
clone_size: once
cdr3_aa: CASSRESDTQYF
cdr3_nt: TGCGCCAGCAGCCGGGAGTCAGATACGCAGTATTTT

d_call: TRBD1
j_call: TRBJ2-2
v_call: TRBV9
clone_size: .
cdr3_aa: CASSVDQGAFGELFF
cdr3_nt: TGTGCCAGCAGCGTAGATCAGGGGGCGTTCGGGGAGCTGTTTTTT